The 20 T cell receptor beta chains below all came from one sample that was sequenced in a study of response to subunit inactivated influenza vaccine. TCRdb reanalysed the RT-PCR reads using MiXCR and keeps one entry per CDR3 protein. This sample has hundreds of thousands of distinct CDR3 sequences, with 12% found just once. Sequencing was performed on non-naive T cells sorted from PBMCs, taken about 14 days before vaccination. The receptors here all came from a middle-aged man who received an inactivated influenza vaccine.

This clonotype was detected many times. V and J are TRBV5-1 and TRBJ2-3; 7 bases are shared with TRBD2. CDR1 and CDR2 (germline): SGHRS, YFSETQ. The CDR3 covers 17 residues. V was clipped by 2 bases and J by 1 base; unmatched bases: 10. The CDR3 loop reads CASSLRGGGGRTDTQYF. CDR3 nucleotide sequence: TGCGCCAGCAGCTTAAGGGGTGGCGGGGGTCGCACAGATACGCAGTATTTT.

This clonotype turned up a few times. This chain links TRBV20-1 with TRBJ2-7; 8 nucleotides agree with TRBD1. The CDR3 totals 13 residues. Unmatched junction bases numbered 8, after V lost 5 bases and J lost 5 bases. Germline V lookup: CDR1 DFQATT, CDR2 SNEGSKA (reference sequence). CDR3 sequence: CSAPGQGLNEQYF. The CDR3 nucleotides read TGCAGTGCTCCAGGACAGGGCTTGAACGAGCAGTACTTC.

This chain links TRBV4-2 with TRBJ1-2; 7 bases map to TRBD1. V dropped 0 bases and J dropped 4; count of bases not matched to a gene: 5. The germline V gene encodes CDR1 LGHNA and CDR2 YNFKEQ. CDR3 length: 15 residues. As DNA, the CDR3 is TGTGCCAGCAGCCAAGATGGGACAGCTGGCTATGGCTACACCTTC. Translated: CASSQDGTAGYGYTF.

This clonotype came up many times. This chain joins TRBV2 and TRBJ2-1, with D perhaps TRBD1 or TRBD2 (5 bases each). The CDR3 consists of 15 residues. Trimming removed 4 bases at V and 6 bases at J, with 16 bases between. The germline V gene has CDR1 SNHLY and CDR2 FYNNEI. This CDR3 is CASSAGTQSLNEQFF. DNA of the CDR3: TGTGCCAGCAGTGCCGGGACCCAATCCCTCAATGAGCAGTTCTTC. The full variable domain, completed using reference TRBV2 and TRBJ2-1, is EPEVTQTPSHQVTQMGQEVILRCVPISNHLYFYWYRQILGQKVEFLVSFYNNEISEKSEIFDDQFSVERPDGSNFTLKIRSTKLEDSAMYFCASSAGTQSLNEQFFGPGTRLTVL.

This clonotype came up many times. The rearrangement uses TRBV4-3 and TRBJ2-2, with D perhaps TRBD1 (7 bases). With 4 bases removed from V and 2 bases from J, the gap between germline ends came to 17 bases. This CDR3 has 17 residues. CDR1 is LGHNA, CDR2 YSLEER, per germline. The CDR3 DNA sequence: TGCGCCAGCAGCCGAACACCGCAGGGGGGAAACACCGGGGAGCTGTTTTTT. Translated: CASSRTPQGGNTGELFF.

This clonotype turned up a few times. V usage is TRBV18 and J usage is TRBJ2-7, with 7 bases matching TRBD1. This CDR3 spans 14 amino acids. The V and J ends lost 2 bases and 4 bases, in that order; junction bases with no gene match: 5. Germline CDR1 is KGHSH and CDR2 is LQKENI. Here the CDR3 reads CASSPGRGKYEQYF. CDR3 DNA sequence: TGTGCCAGCTCACCAGGCAGGGGGAAATACGAGCAGTACTTC.

The table lists this clonotype with a few counts. V usage is TRBV7-2 and J usage is TRBJ2-1; D may be TRBD2 (6 bases). Looked up from germline, CDR1 is SGHTA and CDR2 is FQGNSA. The CDR3 has 16 residues. V was clipped by 5 bases and J by 4 bases, with 18 bases between them. The CDR3: CASSLVGGARYNEQFF. CDR3 coding DNA: TGTGCCAGCAGCCTCGTGGGCGGGGCCAGGTACAATGAGCAGTTCTTC.

J is TRBJ2-2 and V is TRBV5-1; D might be TRBD1 or TRBD2, each matching 5 bases. Per the germline V gene, CDR1 is SGHRS and CDR2 is YFSETQ. The germline V and J ends were trimmed by 1 base and 7 bases, with 14 bases remaining between them. The CDR3 contains 15 residues. The CDR3 coding sequence is TGCGCCAGCAGCTTGTGGGACCTCGAGTTCGGGGAGCTGTTTTTT. Translated, it gives CASSLWDLEFGELFF.

This clonotype appeared many times. The chain links TRBV20-1 to TRBJ2-7, with TRBD2 matching 7 bases. The trim removed 1 base at V and 2 bases at J, leaving 2 bases unmatched. The germline gives CDR1 DFQATT, CDR2 SNEGSKA (reference sequence). This CDR3 spans 13 amino acids. The CDR3 is CSARGLAAYEQYF. Here the CDR3 DNA reads TGCAGTGCTAGAGGGCTAGCGGCCTACGAGCAGTACTTC.

This clonotype was recorded once. V usage is TRBV20-1 and J usage is TRBJ1-1; perhaps TRBD1 as D (5 bases). Germline lookup yields CDR1 DFQATT and CDR2 SNEGSKA (reference sequence). V was clipped by 5 bases and J by 4 bases, with 11 bases between them. The CDR3 covers 12 residues. The CDR3 loop reads CSAPHQGTEAFF. The CDR3, as DNA: TGCAGTGCTCCCCACCAGGGCACTGAAGCTTTCTTT.

This clonotype turned up a few times. The chain carries TRBV6-1 and TRBJ2-3, with TRBD2 as a possible D gene (5 bases). V was cut by 7 bases and J by 2 bases, with 13 bases left in between. Germline V lookup: CDR1 MNHNS, CDR2 SASEGT. This CDR3 is 14 amino acids long. The CDR3 sequence is CASKDRGLTDTQYF. The CDR3 DNA follows: TGTGCCAGCAAGGACCGGGGTCTCACAGATACGCAGTATTTT.

The chain joins TRBV18 to TRBJ2-3, with D possibly being TRBD1 (5 bases). Trimming pared 6 bases from V and 5 bases from J, leaving 9 bases between. Germline V gene sequence: CDR1 KGHSH, CDR2 LQKENI. The CDR3 is made up of 12 amino acids. CDR3 sequence reads: CASSYDRDTQYF. CDR3 DNA: TGTGCCAGCTCCTACGACAGAGATACGCAGTATTTT.

This rearrangement joins TRBV20-1 to TRBJ1-2, with D perhaps matching TRBD1 (5 bases). Between the trimmed V and J ends, which lost 3 bases and 7 bases, there was a span of 15 bases. Germline CDR1 reads DFQATT; CDR2 reads SNEGSKA (reference sequence). The CDR3 covers 13 residues. The CDR3 DNA is TGCAGTGCTAGCAAAGGGGATGCACTTGGCTACACCTTC. It translates to CSASKGDALGYTF.

The sample holds many counts of this clonotype. The rearrangement uses TRBV12-3 or TRBV12-4 and TRBJ2-2; no firm D call. The CDR3 is 11 amino acids. The V gene lost 6 bases and the J gene lost 3 bases, with 2 bases spanning the gap. The CDR3 region is CASRYTGELFF. The CDR3 DNA reads as TGTGCCAGCAGGTACACCGGGGAGCTGTTTTTT.

Regarding this clonotype: Germline is not matched at one junction end, which may reflect a read error. The rearrangement joins TRBV11-2 to TRBJ1-2; D unresolved. The CDR3 loop spans 16 amino acids. The germline gives CDR1 SGHAT, CDR2 FQNNGV. The CDR3 sequence: CASSSSAGLADYGCTF. The CDR3 DNA is TGTGCCAGCAGCTCCTCGGCAGGACTCGCGGACTATGGCTGCACCTTC.

The sample holds many counts of this clonotype. The V call is TRBV12-3 or TRBV12-4, the J call TRBJ1-1, with D possibly TRBD1 on 6 matching bases. This CDR3 is built from 13 residues. The V end was cut by 5 bases, the J end by 4 bases, with 11 bases between. The CDR3 DNA is TGTGCCAGCAGTCGACAGGTTAGCACTGAAGCTTTCTTT. It yields the protein CASSRQVSTEAFF.

The chain joins TRBV5-1 to TRBJ2-2; D is unclear. The CDR3 runs to 16 residues. Trimming pared 0 bases from V and 1 base from J, leaving 10 bases between. The germline gives CDR1 SGHRS, CDR2 YFSETQ. The CDR3 DNA sequence: TGCGCCAGCAGCTTGGATCCGGCTCAGAACACCGGGGAGCTGTTTTTT. It specifies CASSLDPAQNTGELFF. The complete variable domain, with remaining parts taken from reference TRBV5-1 and TRBJ2-2, reads KAGVTQTPRYLIKTRGQQVTLSCSPISGHRSVSWYQQTPGQGLQFLFEYFSETQRNKGNFPGRFSGRQFSNSRSEMNVSTLELGDSALYLCASSLDPAQNTGELFFGEGSRLTVL.

This clonotype showed up just a few times. This chain links TRBV28 with TRBJ2-3; TRBD1 matches 12 bases. CDR3 length: 16 amino acids. Germline CDR1 reads MDHEN; CDR2 reads SYDVKM. Trimming removed 7 bases from V and 4 bases from J; junction bases left unmatched: 9. The CDR3 DNA reads TGTGCCAGCACTACTACCGGGACAGGGGGCTCAGATACGCAGTATTTT. It yields the protein CASTTTGTGGSDTQYF.

This chain links TRBV29-1 with TRBJ2-1; 10 bases agree with TRBD2. J gave up 7 bases and V 7 bases, and 7 bases lay outside the gene matches. The CDR3 has 13 residues. Per germline, CDR1 SQVTM and CDR2 ANQGSEA. The CDR3 reads CSAGLARWNEQFF. Here the CDR3 DNA reads TGCAGCGCGGGACTAGCGAGGTGGAATGAGCAGTTCTTC.

This clonotype was observed a few times. This chain connects TRBV6-6 to TRBJ1-2; TRBD1 matches 8 bases. The germline V gene has CDR1 MNHNY and CDR2 SVGAGI (reference sequence). This CDR3 contains 13 residues. After removal of 5 bases from V and 6 bases from J, the junction contained 5 bases not matched to a gene. This chain's CDR3 is CASSRTGWNGYTF. The CDR3 DNA reads as TGTGCCAGCAGTCGGACAGGGTGGAATGGCTACACCTTC.